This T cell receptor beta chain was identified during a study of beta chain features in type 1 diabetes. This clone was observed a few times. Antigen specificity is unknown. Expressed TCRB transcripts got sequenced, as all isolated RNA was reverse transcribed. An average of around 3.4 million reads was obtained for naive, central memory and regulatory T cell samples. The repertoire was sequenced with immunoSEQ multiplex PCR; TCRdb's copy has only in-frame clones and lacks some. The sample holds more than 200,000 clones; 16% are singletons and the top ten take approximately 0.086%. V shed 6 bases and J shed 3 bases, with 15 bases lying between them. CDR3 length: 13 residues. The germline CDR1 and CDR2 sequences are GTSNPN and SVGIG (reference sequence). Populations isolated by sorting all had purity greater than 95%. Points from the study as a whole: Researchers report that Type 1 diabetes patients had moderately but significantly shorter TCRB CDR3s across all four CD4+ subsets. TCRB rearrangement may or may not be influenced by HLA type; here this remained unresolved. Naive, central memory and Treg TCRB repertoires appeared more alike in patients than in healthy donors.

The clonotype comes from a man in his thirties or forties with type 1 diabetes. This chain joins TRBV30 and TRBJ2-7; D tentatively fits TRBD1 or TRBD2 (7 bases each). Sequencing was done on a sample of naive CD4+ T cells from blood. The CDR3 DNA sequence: TGTGCCTGTACCCAGGGGGGGCTCTACGAGCAGTACTTC. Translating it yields CACTQGGLYEQYF.